A single sample is the source of the 9 T cell receptor beta chains below, sequenced in a study of blood T cell repertoires in COVID-19 (TCRdb year 2020). Library preparation employed the immunoSEQ multiplex PCR assay. TCRdb mirrors the immuneACCESS table, restricted to in-frame sequences. Some clones are absent from its copies; in checked studies, under half trace to an unresolved V gene, and the reason for the others is unknown. Recorded for this sample are about 35,000 clones; roughly 86% of them occurred a single time. The top ten clones comprise about 42% of the sample. Source material: peripheral blood. The receptor source for this set is a man at least 80 years old with active or convalescent COVID-19.

The rearrangement joins TRBV5-1 to TRBJ2-7, with 12 bases that match TRBD2. With 4 bases clipped from V and 6 bases from J, the junction kept 2 bases outside the gene matches. Germline V gene lookup returns CDR1 SGHRS and CDR2 YFSETQ. The CDR3 has 13 residues. The CDR3 loop is CASSPTSGSEQYF. For the CDR3, the DNA is TGCGCCAGCAGCCCGACTAGCGGGAGCGAGCAGTACTTC.

This sequence joins TRBV24-1 and TRBJ2-5; D uncertain. CDR1 and CDR2 (germline): KGHDR, SFDVKD. V lost 4 bases and J 3 bases, leaving 5 bases between the germline ends. CDR3 length: 12 residues. As DNA, the CDR3 is TGTGCCACCAGTGACCCCGAAGAGACCCAGTACTTC. It yields the protein CATSDPEETQYF.

V gene TRBV28 combines with J gene TRBJ2-3; 10 nucleotides line up with TRBD2. CDR3 size: 17 residues. Unmatched junction bases numbered 13, after V lost 7 bases and J lost 3 bases. Per the germline V gene, CDR1 is MDHEN and CDR2 is SYDVKM. CDR3 sequence (DNA): TGTGCCAGCACCCAATCCGGGGCTAGCGGGAGAACAGATACGCAGTATTTT. Protein product: CASTQSGASGRTDTQYF. Together with reference TRBV28 and TRBJ2-3, the CDR3 gives the full variable domain: DVKVTQSSRYLVKRTGEKVFLECVQDMDHENMFWYRQDPGLGLRLIYFSYDVKMKEKGDIPEGYSVSREKKERFSLILESASTNQTSMYLCASTQSGASGRTDTQYFGPGTRLTVL.

This sequence joins TRBV10-2 and TRBJ2-7, with 10 bases fitting TRBD2. This CDR3 region has 15 residues. V lost 3 bases, J lost 7 bases, and 9 bases stayed unmatched. The germline V gene encodes CDR1 WSHSY and CDR2 SAAADI. The CDR3 loop reads CASSDQLAGESEQYF. The CDR3 nucleotides are TGCGCCAGCAGTGATCAGCTAGCGGGAGAAAGTGAGCAGTACTTC.

The rearrangement links TRBV27 to TRBJ1-2; D possibly corresponds to TRBD1 (6 bases). CDR1 is MNHEY and CDR2 is SMNVEV in the germline V gene (reference sequence). The CDR3 loop spans 16 amino acids. V lost 0 bases to trimming and J lost 8 bases, with 19 bases between them. CDR3 in DNA: TGTGCCAGCAGTTTATCGCCCCATGGGAAGGGGGTAGGCTACACCTTC. Residues: CASSLSPHGKGVGYTF.

Only one count was recorded for this clone. The chain joins TRBV7-9 to TRBJ2-5, with D perhaps matching TRBD2 (5 bases). The CDR3 extends over 14 amino acids. Germline V gene sequence: CDR1 SEHNR, CDR2 FQNEAQ (reference sequence). V lost 6 bases and J 2 bases, leaving 13 bases between the germline ends. The CDR3 DNA reads as TGTGCCAGCAGACGTACAGCGGAACAAGAGACCCAGTACTTC. Translation: CASRRTAEQETQYF.

The chain's CDR3 is CASSPDGGPADTQYF. In DNA, the CDR3 is TGTGCCAGTAGCCCGGACGGGGGGCCGGCAGATACGCAGTATTTT. The chain is built from TRBV19 and TRBJ2-3; D possibly corresponds to TRBD2 (7 bases). The germline V and J ends were trimmed by 6 bases and 4 bases, with 17 bases remaining between them. The CDR3 is 15 amino acids. Germline V CDR1 and CDR2: LNHDA, SQIVND (reference sequence).

J is TRBJ2-7 and V is TRBV19; 10 positions match TRBD1. The V gene's germline CDR1 is LNHDA and CDR2 SQIVND (reference sequence). Trimming removed 8 bases from V and 6 bases from J; junction bases left unmatched: 7. The CDR3 is 13 residues long. The CDR3 loop reads CASGRDRGSEQYF. As DNA, the CDR3 is TGTGCCAGTGGCCGGGACAGGGGTTCCGAGCAGTACTTC. Full variable domain (rest looked up from reference TRBV19 and TRBJ2-7): DGGITQSPKYLFRKEGQNVTLSCEQNLNHDAMYWYRQDPGQGLRLIYYSQIVNDFQKGDIAEGYSVSREKKESFPLTVTSAQKNPTAFYLCASGRDRGSEQYFGPGTRLTVT.

This clone occurred once. The chain carries TRBV5-5 and TRBJ2-3; D possibly corresponds to TRBD1 (6 bases). The germline V gene has CDR1 SGHKS and CDR2 YYEKEE (reference sequence). There are 16 residues in the CDR3. The germline V and J ends were trimmed by 6 bases and 3 bases, with 20 bases remaining between them. In DNA, the CDR3 is TGTGCCAGCAAACCCCGTGGGGGCCTCGAGACAGATACGCAGTATTTT. Translating gives CASKPRGGLETDTQYF.